Listed below are T cell receptor beta chains from one sample, sequenced in a study of OX40 agonist ivuxolimab in advanced cancers. The table came from immunoSEQ multiplex PCR; TCRdb's copy has only in-frame clones and leaves some out. The sample lists tens of thousands of clones, 89% occurring once. Sample: CD4+ or CD8+ T cells sorted from blood, taken in a trial of the OX40 agonist ivuxolimab. The receptors were sampled from an adult with an advanced solid tumor such as melanoma, head and neck, liver or kidney cancer. CDR3s include the opening cysteine and the closing phenylalanine or tryptophan. Each record gives: clone size, CDR3 length, D gene, V gene, J gene, CDR3 protein, CDR3 DNA. A D gene is named only where the DNA matches it firmly. Clone sizes are given selectively: once, few, many, or a class where the clone is expanded.

-,18,-,TRBV5-1,TRBJ2-3,CASSRKSIRGVSTDTQYF,TGCGCCAGCAGCCGAAAATCGATCAGGGGGGTTTCCACAGATACGCAGTATTTT
-,13,-,TRBV7-2,TRBJ2-4,CASSSPSMDIQYF,TGTGCCAGCAGCTCCCCGTCAATGGACATTCAGTACTTC
-,14,-,TRBV25-1,TRBJ2-7,CASSRLYFPYEQYF,TGTGCCAGCTCCAGACTGTACTTTCCCTACGAGCAGTACTTC
-,14,-,TRBV2,TRBJ1-6,CASREGSRNSPLHF,TGTGCCAGCAGGGAAGGGTCTAGGAATTCACCCCTCCACTTT
-,15,TRBD2,TRBV11-2,TRBJ2-3,CASGYTSGSTDTQYF,TGTGCCAGCGGATATACTAGCGGAAGCACAGATACGCAGTATTTT
-,14,TRBD1,TRBV7-2,TRBJ1-5,CASSLAGGRQPQHF,TGTGCCAGCAGCTTGGCAGGGGGGCGGCAGCCCCAGCATTTT
-,13,-,TRBV11-3,TRBJ2-3,CASSLTSTDTQYF,TGTGCCAGCAGCTTAACATCCACAGATACGCAGTATTTT
once,15,TRBD1,TRBV7-3,TRBJ2-1,CASSSTGTGRNEQFF,TGTGCCAGCAGCTCGACCGGGACAGGCAGAAATGAGCAGTTCTTC
-,16,-,TRBV4-3,TRBJ1-3,CASSQATGRAGNTIYF,TGCGCCAGCAGCCAGGCGACAGGCAGGGCTGGAAACACCATATATTTT
-,16,-,TRBV18,TRBJ2-6,CASSPPKATGANVLTF,TGTGCCAGCTCACCACCGAAGGCGACGGGGGCCAACGTCCTGACTTTC
-,14,-,TRBV5-1,TRBJ1-1,CASSLVTGSTEAFF,TGCGCCAGCAGCTTGGTTACAGGAAGTACTGAAGCTTTCTTT
-,11,-,TRBV20-1,TRBJ1-2,CSARQSYGYTF,TGCAGTGCTAGACAGTCCTATGGCTACACCTTC
-,18,-,TRBV15,TRBJ2-7,CATSRDHPGARAQYEQYF,TGTGCCACCAGCAGAGATCACCCCGGGGCGAGGGCCCAGTACGAGCAGTACTTC
-,14,-,TRBV11-2,TRBJ2-7,CASSRAVSSYEQYF,TGTGCCAGCAGCCGAGCGGTAAGCTCCTACGAGCAGTACTTC
-,17,-,TRBV15,TRBJ2-5,CATSRDLVQASRETQYF,TGTGCCACCAGCAGAGATTTAGTACAGGCTTCTAGAGAGACCCAGTACTTC
-,14,TRBD2,TRBV5-8,TRBJ2-5,CASSYGGGGVTQYF,TGTGCCAGCAGCTACGGTGGGGGAGGGGTGACCCAGTACTTC
-,16,-,TRBV7-2,TRBJ1-6,CASSLSGQSYNSPLHF,TGTGCCAGCAGCTTATCCGGGCAGTCCTATAATTCACCCCTCCACTTT
-,15,TRBD2,TRBV5-8,TRBJ2-1,CASSVGLAAYNEQFF,TGTGCCAGCAGCGTTGGACTAGCGGCATACAATGAGCAGTTCTTC
-,17,TRBD2,TRBV4-2,TRBJ2-7,CASSQERGLAGAYEQYF,TGTGCCAGCAGCCAAGAAAGGGGACTAGCGGGAGCGTACGAGCAGTACTTC
-,14,-,TRBV28,TRBJ2-7,CASTLADPSYEQYF,TGTGCCAGCACGCTGGCGGATCCCTCCTACGAGCAGTACTTC
-,13,TRBD1,TRBV29-1,TRBJ1-1,CSEHRGMNTEAFF,TGCAGCGAGCACAGGGGAATGAACACTGAAGCTTTCTTT
-,15,-,TRBV27,TRBJ1-5,CASSLSGQFNQPQHF,TGTGCCAGCAGTTTATCAGGACAATTCAATCAGCCCCAGCATTTT
-,16,TRBD1,TRBV13,TRBJ1-2,CASSFSPREGQGGYTF,TGTGCCAGCAGCTTTTCTCCGAGGGAAGGACAGGGCGGCTACACCTTC
-,12,-,TRBV2,TRBJ1-2,CASRRRGDGYTF,TGTGCCAGCAGACGACGGGGGGATGGCTACACCTTC
-,13,TRBD1,TRBV7-8,TRBJ1-2,CASSGTGRHGYTF,TGTGCCAGCAGCGGGACAGGGAGACATGGCTACACCTTC
-,13,-,TRBV18,TRBJ1-5,CASSRGANQPQHF,TGTGCCAGCTCCCGCGGGGCGAATCAGCCCCAGCATTTT
-,13,-,TRBV28,TRBJ2-5,CASSLRTIETQYF,TGTGCCAGCAGTTTAAGGACTATAGAGACCCAGTACTTC
-,18,-,TRBV9,TRBJ2-6,CASSAPGGGSAWANVLTF,TGTGCCAGCAGTGCCCCCGGGGGCGGGTCTGCCTGGGCCAACGTCCTGACTTTC
once,12,-,TRBV9,TRBJ2-2,CASSASTGELFF,TGTGCCAGCAGCGCTAGCACCGGGGAGCTGTTTTTT
-,15,TRBD1,TRBV5-1,TRBJ2-1,CASWITGGSYNEQFF,TGCGCCAGCTGGATAACAGGGGGCTCGTACAATGAGCAGTTCTTC
-,15,TRBD1,TRBV18,TRBJ2-3,CASSPRDRASDTQYF,TGTGCCAGCTCACCCCGGGACAGGGCATCAGATACGCAGTATTTT
-,13,-,TRBV7-3,TRBJ2-2,CASSPTGTGELFF,TGTGCCAGCAGCCCTACAGGGACCGGGGAGCTGTTTTTT
few,13,-,TRBV10-3,TRBJ1-5,CAIKSGPNQPQHF,TGTGCCATCAAGTCAGGGCCCAATCAGCCCCAGCATTTT
-,15,TRBD1,TRBV5-1,TRBJ2-2,CASSLTGGYTGELFF,TGCGCCAGCAGCTTGACAGGGGGTTACACCGGGGAGCTGTTTTTT
-,16,TRBD2,TRBV6-6,TRBJ2-1,CASSSTGTRGYNEQFF,TGTGCCAGCAGTTCGACCGGGACTAGAGGTTACAATGAGCAGTTCTTC
-,14,-,TRBV19,TRBJ2-3,CASSRGIYTDTQYF,TGTGCCAGTAGTCGCGGGATCTACACAGATACGCAGTATTTT
-,17,-,TRBV28,TRBJ1-3,CASTATGYYLGGNTIYF,TGTGCCAGCACCGCTACAGGGTACTATCTGGGTGGAAACACCATATATTTT
-,15,-,TRBV7-3,TRBJ2-1,CASSPTPRVGNEQFF,TGTGCCAGCAGCCCCACCCCCAGGGTGGGGAATGAGCAGTTCTTC
-,13,-,TRBV11-2,TRBJ1-2,CASSPGTFYGYTF,TGTGCCAGCAGCCCTGGGACCTTCTATGGCTACACCTTC
-,15,-,TRBV7-7,TRBJ2-2,CASSLLRADTGELFF,TGTGCTAGCAGCTTGTTGCGGGCGGACACCGGGGAGCTGTTTTTT
once,15,-,TRBV7-2,TRBJ2-3,CASSQRRPVGDTQYF,TGTGCCAGCAGTCAGAGGAGGCCCGTCGGAGATACGCAGTATTTT
-,13,-,TRBV10-3,TRBJ1-1,CAIIRGGNTEAFF,TGTGCCATCATAAGAGGGGGGAACACTGAAGCTTTCTTT
once,15,-,TRBV5-1,TRBJ2-2,CASSLVPESTGELFF,TGCGCCAGCAGCTTGGTTCCGGAGAGCACCGGGGAGCTGTTTTTT
-,15,-,TRBV7-2,TRBJ1-2,CASSLGLGEGGGYTF,TGTGCCAGCAGCTTAGGTTTGGGGGAGGGAGGCGGCTACACCTTC
few,13,TRBD1,TRBV5-1,TRBJ1-2,CASSLDRGYGYTF,TGCGCCAGCAGCTTGGACAGGGGCTATGGCTACACCTTC
-,15,TRBD2,TRBV9,TRBJ2-1,CASSGTSGSYNEQFF,TGTGCCAGCAGCGGGACTAGCGGGAGCTACAATGAGCAGTTCTTC
-,15,TRBD2,TRBV6-4,TRBJ2-5,CASSEGTSGKETQYF,TGTGCCAGCAGTGAAGGGACTAGCGGAAAAGAGACCCAGTACTTC
-,15,TRBD1,TRBV30,TRBJ1-4,CAWRGQGAANEKLFF,TGTGCCTGGAGGGGACAGGGGGCCGCTAATGAAAAACTGTTTTTT
-,17,-,TRBV5-1,TRBJ1-6,CASSLVGRSSYNSPLHF,TGCGCCAGCAGCTTGGTCGGCAGGAGCTCCTATAATTCACCCCTCCACTTT